These 22 T cell receptor beta chains were all obtained from the same sample, sequenced in a study of blood T cell repertoires in COVID-19. Data came from immunoSEQ multiplex PCR; TCRdb stores just in-frame clones and leaves some out. The repertoire holds fewer than 90,000 clones, with about nine tenths as singletons. Source material: peripheral blood. The receptor set was obtained from a male donor with acute or convalescent COVID-19.

This rearrangement joins TRBV2 to TRBJ1-1, with D perhaps TRBD1 (5 bases). V gave up 9 bases and J gave up 4 bases, with 15 bases separating them. The CDR3 has 13 amino acids. Germline V gene lookup returns CDR1 SNHLY and CDR2 FYNNEI. The CDR3 region is CASPWGLGTEAFF. In DNA, the CDR3 is TGTGCCAGTCCCTGGGGCCTCGGCACTGAAGCTTTCTTT.

The chain recombines TRBV19 with TRBJ2-7; no clear D. Trimming removed 2 bases from V and 0 bases from J, with 8 bases in between. Germline V gene lookup returns CDR1 LNHDA and CDR2 SQIVND (reference sequence). The CDR3 spans 14 residues. CDR3 sequence: CASSIMIGSYEQYF. The DNA of the CDR3 is TGTGCCAGTAGTATAATGATCGGCTCCTACGAGCAGTACTTC.

The genes are TRBV6-5 and TRBJ2-1; D is uncertain. V gave up 2 bases and J gave up 6 bases, with 8 bases separating them. The CDR3 has 13 amino acids. Per germline, CDR1 MNHEY and CDR2 SVGAGI. CDR3 DNA sequence: TGTGCCAGCAGTTACCGGGTAGCCAATGAGCAGTTCTTC. Translated, it gives CASSYRVANEQFF.

The rearrangement joins TRBV5-8 to TRBJ1-2; TRBD1 might be the D (5 bases). Trimming pared 4 bases from V and 8 bases from J, leaving 18 bases between. This CDR3 is 14 amino acids long. In germline, CDR1 is SGHTS, CDR2 YDEGEE. CDR3 nucleotides: TGTGCCAGCAGCCCCCCCGACCGGGGGAGGGGCTACACCTTC. Its protein product is CASSPPDRGRGYTF.

The rearrangement uses TRBV24-1 and TRBJ2-2; 8 nucleotides match TRBD1. Germline V gene lookup returns CDR1 KGHDR and CDR2 SFDVKD. V shed 10 bases and J 8 bases; nucleotides not matched to a gene: 11. The CDR3 spans 14 residues. CDR3 DNA sequence: TGTGCCACTTCATGGACAGGGATTGGTGGGGAGCTGTTTTTT. This sequence encodes CATSWTGIGGELFF.

This clone was recorded once. The V and J genes are TRBV10-3 and TRBJ1-2, with 10 positions matching TRBD1. Germline CDR1 ENHRY, CDR2 SYGVKD. The CDR3 loop spans 14 amino acids. J was trimmed by 8 bases and V by 7 bases; bases with no gene match: 10. The CDR3: CAITPTGTGDGYTF. CDR3 DNA: TGTGCCATCACCCCTACCGGGACAGGGGACGGCTACACCTTC.

CDR3 sequence: CASSLGTGSYEQYF. In DNA, the CDR3 is TGTGCCAGCAGCCTAGGGACAGGATCCTACGAGCAGTACTTC. The chain is built from TRBV7-9 and TRBJ2-7; 8 bases are shared with TRBD1. The CDR3 has 14 residues. Looked up from germline, CDR1 is SEHNR and CDR2 is FQNEAQ (reference sequence). J gave up 1 base and V 5 bases, and 4 bases lay outside the gene matches.

The V call is TRBV5-4, the J call TRBJ1-2, with a weak D call TRBD1 (6 bases). Germline values: CDR1 SGHNT, CDR2 YYREEE (reference sequence). The V end was cut by 4 bases, the J end by 8 bases, with 18 bases between. The CDR3 has 14 amino acids. The CDR3 DNA sequence: TGTGCCAGCAGCGCACAGGGCTCTATGGTCGGCTACACCTTC. Translating gives CASSAQGSMVGYTF.

Turning to this clone: Other DNA sequences in this specimen translate into the identical CDR3. The chain links TRBV19 to TRBJ2-2, with D perhaps matching TRBD1 (6 bases). The CDR3 contains 14 residues. Trimming removed 7 bases at V and 5 bases at J, with 14 bases between. The germline CDR1 and CDR2 sequences are LNHDA and SQIVND (reference sequence). CDR3 DNA sequence: TGTGCCAGTACCCTGACAGGCGCGACCGGGGAGCTGTTTTTT. Amino acid sequence: CASTLTGATGELFF.

The chain employs TRBV25-1 and TRBJ1-2; a possible D gene is TRBD1 (5 bases). The germline V and J ends were trimmed by 10 bases and 8 bases, with 11 bases remaining between them. Germline assignment: CDR1 MGHDK and CDR2 SYGVNS. The CDR3 consists of 10 residues. The CDR3 sequence is CATQKGGYTF. In nucleotides, the CDR3 is TGTGCCACCCAAAAGGGGGGCTACACCTTC.

The chain carries TRBV2 and TRBJ1-2; 7 bases map to TRBD1. The trim removed 4 bases at V and 2 bases at J, leaving 4 bases unmatched. CDR1 SNHLY and CDR2 FYNNEI come from the germline V gene. This CDR3 has 14 amino acids. CDR3 nucleotides: TGTGCCAGCAGTGTGGGGACAGAGAACTATGGCTACACCTTC. Translating it yields CASSVGTENYGYTF.

The chain employs TRBV30 and TRBJ1-2; TRBD1 is a possible D gene (5 bases). V was pared by 0 bases and J by 9 bases, with 8 bases between. CDR1 is GTSNPN and CDR2 is SVGIG in the germline V gene (reference sequence). The CDR3 sequence is 11 residues long. CDR3 amino acids: CAWSVYRSYTF. The DNA of the CDR3 is TGTGCCTGGAGTGTGTACAGGAGCTACACCTTC.

V gene TRBV5-1 combines with J gene TRBJ2-1; 9 bases agree with TRBD1. The CDR3 consists of 14 residues. The V gene's germline CDR1 is SGHRS and CDR2 YFSETQ. V lost 4 bases, J lost 5 bases, and 4 bases stayed unmatched. CDR3 nucleotides: TGCGCCAGCAGCCGAGGACAGGGGAACAATGAGCAGTTCTTC. Translating gives CASSRGQGNNEQFF.

In this sample, this clone turned up once. This chain connects TRBV2 to TRBJ2-1; D uncertain. V was shortened by 1 base and J by 5 bases, with 12 bases between the two germline ends. This CDR3 comprises 15 residues. Germline values: CDR1 SNHLY, CDR2 FYNNEI. CDR3: CASSEVDLLNNEQFF. CDR3 nucleotides: TGTGCCAGCAGTGAAGTAGATCTACTCAACAATGAGCAGTTCTTC.

This chain links TRBV2 with TRBJ2-6; 8 bases match TRBD1. The V segment lost 7 bases and the J segment 11 bases; nucleotides outside the gene matches: 7. The CDR3 loop spans 13 amino acids. CDR1 SNHLY and CDR2 FYNNEI come from the germline V gene. CDR3 nucleotides: TGTGCCAGCACCCTGGACAGGGCGCACGTCCTGACTTTC. Residues: CASTLDRAHVLTF. Based on the CDR3 plus reference TRBV2 and TRBJ2-6, the full variable domain is EPEVTQTPSHQVTQMGQEVILRCVPISNHLYFYWYRQILGQKVEFLVSFYNNEISEKSEIFDDQFSVERPDGSNFTLKIRSTKLEDSAMYFCASTLDRAHVLTFGAGSRLTVL.

V is TRBV7-2 and J is TRBJ2-5, with 11 nucleotides matching TRBD1. V lost 5 bases and J lost 5; bases outside the gene matches: 4. The CDR3 covers 14 residues. Germline V gene lookup returns CDR1 SGHTA and CDR2 FQGNSA. CDR3 in amino acids: CASSPDRGLETQYF. Here the CDR3 DNA reads TGTGCCAGCAGCCCGGACAGGGGGCTGGAGACCCAGTACTTC.

The chain employs TRBV9 and TRBJ2-7; D is perhaps TRBD1 (5 bases). There are 15 residues in the CDR3. CDR1 is SGDLS, CDR2 YYNGEE, per germline. V dropped 9 bases and J dropped 0 bases, with 19 bases sitting between them. CDR3 sequence: CATPPPIGHSYEQYF. The DNA of the CDR3 is TGTGCCACGCCTCCCCCCATAGGACACTCCTACGAGCAGTACTTC.

The rearrangement joins TRBV19 to TRBJ1-5; D remains ambiguous. In germline, CDR1 is LNHDA, CDR2 SQIVND (reference sequence). V was shortened by 9 bases and J by 4 bases, with 16 bases between the two germline ends. The CDR3 runs 14 residues. CDR3 sequence: CASDKARRNQPQHF. The DNA for the CDR3 is TGTGCCAGCGATAAAGCCCGGAGGAATCAGCCCCAGCATTTT.

This clone was seen only once. The V gene is TRBV30, the J gene TRBJ1-2, with a weak D call TRBD1 (6 bases). CDR1 GTSNPN and CDR2 SVGIG come from the germline V gene (reference sequence). V lost 7 bases and J lost 4, with 13 bases in between. The CDR3 runs to 12 residues. CDR3 DNA: TGTGCCTCGCGGACAGACGGCTATGGCTACACCTTC. Its protein is CASRTDGYGYTF.

This clone was counted once. The rearrangement joins TRBV24-1 to TRBJ1-5; D unresolved. The CDR3 spans 16 residues. The germline CDR1 and CDR2 sequences are KGHDR and SFDVKD. Trimming stripped 3 bases from V and 3 bases from J, with 14 bases between. CDR3 loop: CATSDPSRGYNQPQHF. The CDR3 DNA is TGTGCCACCAGTGATCCCTCACGCGGCTACAATCAGCCCCAGCATTTT.

This sequence joins TRBV7-9 and TRBJ2-7; weak D call: TRBD2 (5 bases). This CDR3 spans 12 amino acids. Per the germline V gene, CDR1 is SEHNR and CDR2 is FQNEAQ (reference sequence). V was clipped by 4 bases and J by 4 bases, with 8 bases between them. This CDR3 reads CASSSTGYEQYF. DNA for the CDR3: TGTGCCAGCAGCTCCACGGGATACGAGCAGTACTTC.

The chain is built from TRBV6-5 and TRBJ1-1, with D maybe TRBD1 (5 bases). This CDR3 is 14 amino acids long. CDR1 and CDR2 from the germline V gene are MNHEY and SVGAGI. V dropped 6 bases and J dropped 3 bases, with 14 bases sitting between them. CDR3 DNA: TGTGCCAGCAGCCAAACCACGGGGGACACTGAAGCTTTCTTT. This translates into CASSQTTGDTEAFF.